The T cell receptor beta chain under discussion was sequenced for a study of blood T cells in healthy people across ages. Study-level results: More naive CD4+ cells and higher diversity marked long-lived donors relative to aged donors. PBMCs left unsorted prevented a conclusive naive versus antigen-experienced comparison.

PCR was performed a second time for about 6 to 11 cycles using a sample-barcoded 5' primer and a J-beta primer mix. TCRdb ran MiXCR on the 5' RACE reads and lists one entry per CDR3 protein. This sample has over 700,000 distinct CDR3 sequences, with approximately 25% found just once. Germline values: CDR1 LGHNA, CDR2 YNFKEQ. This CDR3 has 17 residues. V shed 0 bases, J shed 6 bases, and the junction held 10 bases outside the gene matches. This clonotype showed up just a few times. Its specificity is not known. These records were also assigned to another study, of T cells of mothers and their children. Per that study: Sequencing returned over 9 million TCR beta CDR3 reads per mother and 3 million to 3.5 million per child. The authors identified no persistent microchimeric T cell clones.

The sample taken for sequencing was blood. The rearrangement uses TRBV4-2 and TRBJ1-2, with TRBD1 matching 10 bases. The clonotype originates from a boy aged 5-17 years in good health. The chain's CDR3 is CASSQDLKGQGPHGYTF. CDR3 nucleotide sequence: TGTGCCAGCAGCCAAGATTTAAAGGGACAGGGGCCTCATGGCTACACCTTC.